This TCR beta chain was identified during a study of T cells in Graves' hyperthyroidism and ophthalmopathy. Study findings and constraints: Most expanded thyroid clonotypes above 0.001 recurred in blood.

This clonotype has only a few counts. Its target is unknown. RNA transcripts gave rise to amplified TCR beta CDR3 regions. First-round RT-PCR targeting the TCR CDR3 was performed with the HTBI primer set. TCRdb called the multiplex PCR reads again in MiXCR, with one record for every CDR3 protein. This table has roughly 160,000 distinct CDR3 sequences, about 9% appearing once. Trimming pared 0 bases from V and 1 base from J, leaving 8 bases between. CDR3 size: 15 residues. Germline values: CDR1 MNHEY, CDR2 SVGAGI. It was uncontrolled infection, other autoimmune disease, pregnancy or lactation that excluded patients. In making diagnoses, clinical symptoms, serum thyroxine and TRAb, thyroid ultrasound and orbital computed tomography were all used. A sample of blood taken at first hyperthyroidism diagnosis preceded any ophthalmopathy symptoms.

The chain couples TRBV6-5 to TRBJ2-3, with D unresolved. The specimen was blood. This sequence was found in a woman aged 18-35 years with Graves' hyperthyroidism that later progressed to Graves' ophthalmopathy. This CDR3 is CASSYSNRGTDTQYF. The CDR3 nucleotides are TGTGCCAGCAGTTACTCGAATAGGGGCACAGATACGCAGTATTTT.